This TCR beta chain originates from a study of vaccination effects on CD4 cells after COVID-19 (dated by TCRdb to the early 2020s). For the study in its entirety: In the ViraFEST assay, PBMC were stimulated with viral peptide pools, and TCR sequencing was then used to find antigen-specific CD4+ T cell clonotypes based on their expansion. Across the study, the median time from the second dose to post-vaccine sampling was 72 days (range 14 to 241). About 2.1 million PBMC per well were cultured with 10 ug/ml peptides in IMDM containing about 5% human AB serum, around 10 IU/ml IL-2 and gentamicin. SARS-CoV-2 spike-specific CD4+ TCR repertoires were compared before and after mRNA vaccination in COVID-19 convalescent patients and in infection-naive vaccine recipients. Altogether, 10 COVID-19 convalescent patients and several SARS-CoV-2-naive healthy vaccine recipients made up the full study. Cultures from other donors in the study were sequenced with the Oncomine TCR Beta short-read assay on an Illumina iSeq 100.

As concerns this clone: The specificity of this receptor is unknown. The input lacks base qualities; no much larger clone sits a single base away.

The paper as a whole reports these results and caveats: Among healthy vaccine recipients, nearly all vaccine-induced clones were SARS-CoV-2 mono-reactive, and just 1 of 255 was cross-reactive with common cold coronaviruses. Both infection-induced and vaccine-induced clones contracted markedly at late post-vaccination timepoints, which is consistent with waning T cell responses. The study was limited by a small number of convalescent patients and lacked early post-infection timepoints.

After approximately eleven days of culture, CD4+ T cells were isolated with the EasySep CD4+ T cell isolation kit. Two doses of either the BNT162b2 or the mRNA-1273 mRNA SARS-CoV-2 vaccine were administered to participants. Negative nucleocapsid antibody results before and after vaccination confirmed that the healthy vaccine recipients had no prior SARS-CoV-2 infection. Half of the culture medium was replaced with fresh IL-2-containing medium on days 3 and 7. Each peptide stimulation condition was cultured in triplicate wells unless otherwise noted. PBMC were separated from whole blood using Ficoll-Paque Plus gradient centrifugation and were then either cryopreserved at -140C or used fresh. Genomic DNA was extracted from cultured CD4+ T cells with the QIAamp micro DNA kit. From the germline V gene, CDR1 is KGHDR and CDR2 is SFDVKD. Germline trimming amounts to 9 bases on V and 7 bases on J, with 10 as the count of junction bases outside the gene matches. Inclusive of the bounding cysteine and phenylalanine, the CDR3 is 15 residues long. The DNA shown is the 45-base CDR3, in frame from base 1.

Libraries were built with the immunoSEQ multiplex PCR assay. DNA from the cultured, isolated CD4+ T cells was subjected to TCR beta CDR3 sequencing. For the original study's pipeline: The analysis removed non-productive TCR sequences, trimmed reads to the CDR3 region, and retained only CDR3s that were 7 or more amino acids long. Antigen-specific clonotypes were identified using the MANAFEST web app by comparison of expansion in peptide wells against reference cultures. To be called positive, a clone needed expansion at FDR<0.05 compared with the reference and with all other wells, an odds ratio greater than 5, and a frequency greater than 0.1% in two replicate wells. Cross-reactive clonotypes were defined as significantly expanded in SARS-CoV-2 spike wells and in at least one common cold coronavirus spike condition. CDR3 similarity was assessed by Levenshtein distance with the stringdist R package, and unrooted trees were built with ape in R 3.6.1. TCRdb provides this immuneACCESS table in a form limited to in-frame rearrangements. Some clones are lacking; in checked studies, under half of them reflect an unresolved V gene, and why the rest are absent is not known. V, J and clone size reflect that table, while D and trimming were determined from the DNA. The sample table records around 66,000 clones; about 74% of these occur just once. The top ten constitute roughly 2% of the sample.

Sequencing was performed on CD4+ T cells from PBMCs cultured without peptide, taken after COVID-19 vaccination. The sequence links TRBV24-1 to TRBJ2-1, and 11 bases in between align with TRBD1. This receptor was taken from a human donor who received a COVID-19 vaccine. CDR3 sequence: CATGWSGTGGNEQFF. The sequenced DNA: TGTGCCACCGGGTGGTCCGGGACAGGGGGTAATGAGCAGTTCTTC.